The 22 T cell receptor beta chains given below trace back to one sample, sequenced in a study of shared clonotypes between healthy human individuals. The table came from immunoSEQ multiplex PCR; TCRdb's copy has only in-frame clones and leaves some out. In the table there are hundreds of thousands of clones, roughly three quarters of which are singletons. The sequencing sample was made of PBMCs. Every receptor here comes from a woman between 40 and 55 years old in good health. Some clones in this sample may be carry-over from other donors' samples.

The V and J genes are TRBV2 and TRBJ1-4, with D tentatively TRBD1 (5 bases). V dropped 6 bases and J dropped 8 bases, with 16 bases sitting between them. The germline gives CDR1 SNHLY, CDR2 FYNNEI. The CDR3 runs to 14 residues. CDR3 in DNA: TGTGCCAGCAGCGGGCGGGACGGCGCCGAAAAACTGTTTTTT. The encoded protein is CASSGRDGAEKLFF.

The chain joins TRBV7-6 to TRBJ2-1; 10 nucleotides align to TRBD1. There are 20 residues in the CDR3. The V gene end was trimmed by 5 bases and the J gene end by 3 bases; junction bases not matched to a gene: 19. Germline CDR1 reads SGHVS; CDR2 reads FNYEAQ. CDR3 DNA sequence: TGTGCCAGCAGCCCCATTACCGGGACAGGGGTTCGCGTCATCTACAATGAGCAGTTCTTC. It yields the protein CASSPITGTGVRVIYNEQFF.

This clone has just one count. The rearrangement uses TRBV28 and TRBJ1-2; TRBD1 matches at 7 bases. The CDR3 is made up of 12 amino acids. Trimming removed 4 bases from V and 8 bases from J; junction bases left unmatched: 4. Germline V gene lookup returns CDR1 MDHEN and CDR2 SYDVKM. In DNA form, the CDR3 reads TGTGCCAGCAGTTCCAGGGGGAAAGGCTACACCTTC. Translation gives CASSSRGKGYTF.

The chain employs TRBV5-4 and TRBJ2-2; 8 bases map to TRBD2. The CDR3 is 16 amino acids. The germline V gene has CDR1 SGHNT and CDR2 YYREEE (reference sequence). With 1 base clipped from V and 4 bases from J, the junction kept 6 bases outside the gene matches. As DNA, the CDR3 is TGTGCCAGCAGCTTGAAAGTGCGGGAGGTCACCGGGGAGCTGTTTTTT. Its translation: CASSLKVREVTGELFF.

Turning to this clone: This sample includes further DNA sequences coding for the same CDR3. The CDR3 sequence is CASSPGQGNEKLFF. The CDR3 coding sequence is TGTGCCAGCTCACCTGGACAGGGTAATGAAAAACTGTTTTTT. The genes are TRBV18 and TRBJ1-4; the match to TRBD1 covers 8 bases. The junction had 1 base not matched to a gene; V was cut back by 3 bases and J by 4 bases. The CDR3 totals 14 residues. The V gene's germline CDR1 is KGHSH and CDR2 LQKENI.

This CDR3 is CASSLWIVDEQFF. As DNA, the CDR3 is TGTGCCAGCAGCTTATGGATCGTCGATGAGCAGTTCTTC. The chain couples TRBV11-2 to TRBJ2-1; D call uncertain. V dropped 2 bases and J dropped 8 bases, with 10 bases sitting between them. CDR3 size: 13 residues. The germline CDR1 and CDR2 sequences are SGHAT and FQNNGV.

The chain carries TRBV28 and TRBJ2-4; 13 positions agree with TRBD2. There are 19 residues in the CDR3. CDR1 MDHEN and CDR2 SYDVKM come from the germline V gene. V dropped 2 bases and J dropped 3; count of bases not matched to a gene: 10. In DNA, the CDR3 is TGTGCCAGCAGTTTACACCGTCCACTAGCGGGAGGGGTCAAAAACATTCAGTACTTC. Its protein product is CASSLHRPLAGGVKNIQYF.

The chain is built from TRBV7-2 and TRBJ2-3; maybe TRBD1 (5 bases). V gave up 5 bases and J gave up 6 bases, with 21 bases separating them. The germline V gene has CDR1 SGHTA and CDR2 FQGNSA. CDR3 length: 16 amino acids. The CDR3 DNA sequence: TGTGCCAGCAGCCCGTGGGGCAGCCCGGGCCGGGATACGCAGTATTTT. It translates to CASSPWGSPGRDTQYF.

This clone was counted a few times. This chain links TRBV6-1 with TRBJ2-1, with 9 bases lining up with TRBD1. Germline CDR1 MNHNS, CDR2 SASEGT. The CDR3 is 15 residues long. The V segment lost 2 bases and the J segment 3 bases; nucleotides outside the gene matches: 2. The CDR3 nucleotides read TGTGCCAGCAGTGAACAGGGACAGGGCTACAATGAGCAGTTCTTC. Amino acids: CASSEQGQGYNEQFF.

This clone was detected once. The chain joins TRBV19 to TRBJ2-1, with D possibly matching TRBD1 (7 bases). The V gene lost 7 bases and the J gene lost 6 bases, with 16 bases spanning the gap. The CDR3 spans 14 residues. The germline V gene encodes CDR1 LNHDA and CDR2 SQIVND (reference sequence). The CDR3 loop reads CASTSRGVINEQFF. CDR3 in DNA: TGTGCCAGTACGTCCAGGGGGGTTATCAATGAGCAGTTCTTC.

CDR3 region: CASSLEANYGYTF. The CDR3 DNA is TGTGCCAGCAGCTTAGAGGCTAACTATGGCTACACCTTC. V gene TRBV7-9 combines with J gene TRBJ1-2, with no clear D. Per the germline V gene, CDR1 is SEHNR and CDR2 is FQNEAQ (reference sequence). V shed 1 base and J shed 0 bases, with 3 bases lying between them. The CDR3 runs to 13 residues.

This chain uses TRBV27 with TRBJ2-7; 13 nucleotides agree with TRBD2. Germline assignment: CDR1 MNHEY and CDR2 SMNVEV (reference sequence). The CDR3 extends over 18 amino acids. J was trimmed by 0 bases and V by 6 bases; bases with no gene match: 11. The CDR3 DNA is TGTGCCAGCAGCCCCCGTGGGACTAGCGGGATCAGCTCCTACGAGCAGTACTTC. Its translation is CASSPRGTSGISSYEQYF.

The table lists this clone with a count of one. This chain uses TRBV28 with TRBJ1-4; 10 positions match TRBD1. With 6 bases clipped from V and 10 bases from J, the junction kept 8 bases outside the gene matches. CDR1 is MDHEN and CDR2 is SYDVKM in the germline V gene. CDR3 length: 14 residues. The CDR3 is CASSPTGGRRKLFF. CDR3 DNA: TGTGCCAGCAGCCCGACAGGGGGCCGTCGAAAACTGTTTTTT.

The chain combines TRBV4-1 with TRBJ1-1; no clear D gene. V lost 0 bases and J 9 bases, leaving 11 bases between the germline ends. CDR1 and CDR2 (germline): MGHRA, YSYEKL. The CDR3 extends over 13 amino acids. This chain's CDR3 is CASSQDPELKAFF. The CDR3 DNA is TGCGCCAGCAGCCAAGATCCAGAGTTAAAAGCTTTCTTT.

The chain has TRBV7-2 and TRBJ1-2, with D possibly TRBD1 on 6 matching bases. Trimming took off 5 bases at V and 7 bases at J, with 17 bases between the two ends. The V gene's germline CDR1 is SGHTA and CDR2 FQGNSA. CDR3 size: 14 residues. This CDR3 reads CASSGNRVQGGYTF. CDR3 nucleotide sequence: TGTGCCAGCAGCGGCAACAGGGTTCAGGGTGGCTACACCTTC.

In its sample, this clone was seen a few times. The chain joins TRBV7-2 to TRBJ1-3, with D tentatively TRBD1 (5 bases). Looked up from germline, CDR1 is SGHTA and CDR2 is FQGNSA. Trimming shortened V by 2 bases and J by 0 bases, and 17 bases separated the two germline ends. The length of the CDR3 is 18 residues. The CDR3 region is CASSLRTGEPHSGNTIYF. The CDR3 nucleotides are TGTGCCAGCAGCTTAAGAACAGGCGAACCCCACTCTGGAAACACCATATATTTT. The complete variable domain, with remaining parts taken from reference TRBV7-2 and TRBJ1-3, reads GAGVSQSPSNKVTEKGKDVELRCDPISGHTALYWYRQSLGQGLEFLIYFQGNSAPDKSGLPSDRFSAERTGGSVSTLTIQRTQQEDSAVYLCASSLRTGEPHSGNTIYFGEGSWLTVV.

The chain employs TRBV27 and TRBJ1-2, with 8 bases identical to TRBD1. The length of the CDR3 is 13 residues. The V and J ends lost 5 bases and 7 bases, in that order; junction bases with no gene match: 6. Germline V CDR1 and CDR2: MNHEY, SMNVEV (reference sequence). The CDR3, as DNA: TGTGCCAGCAGTACCAGGGGGCAAACTGGCTACACCTTC. Protein sequence: CASSTRGQTGYTF.

The chain joins TRBV6-1 to TRBJ2-5; tentative D call: TRBD2 (6 bases). Germline lookup yields CDR1 MNHNS and CDR2 SASEGT. V shed 5 bases and J shed 0 bases, with 10 bases lying between them. The length of the CDR3 is 14 residues. CDR3 amino acids: CASSLPGDQETQYF. The DNA for the CDR3 is TGTGCCAGCAGTCTCCCGGGAGACCAAGAGACCCAGTACTTC.

V usage is TRBV7-9 and J usage is TRBJ2-7; no clear D. The CDR3 has 11 residues. V lost 2 bases and J lost 9, with 8 bases in between. The germline V gene has CDR1 SEHNR and CDR2 FQNEAQ (reference sequence). The CDR3 nucleotides read TGTGCCAGCAGCTTAATGGGCGGGCAGTACTTC. Its protein is CASSLMGGQYF.

V usage is TRBV7-8 and J usage is TRBJ2-5; tentative D call: TRBD1 (6 bases). Germline CDR1 is SGHVS and CDR2 is FQNEAQ. This CDR3 has 14 amino acids. The V gene lost 4 bases and the J gene lost 0 bases, with 9 bases spanning the gap. CDR3 coding DNA: TGTGCCAGCAGCTCCGACAGGTACCAAGAGACCCAGTACTTC. Its translation is CASSSDRYQETQYF.

This clone was seen a single time. The chain joins TRBV6-6 to TRBJ1-1; D gene unclear. Trimming took off 6 bases at V and 3 bases at J, with 17 bases between the two ends. Germline CDR1 reads MNHNY; CDR2 reads SVGAGI (reference sequence). This CDR3 is built from 15 residues. In nucleotides, the CDR3 is TGTGCCAGCAGGCGGACCCGGACCGCGGACACTGAAGCTTTCTTT. This gives the protein CASRRTRTADTEAFF.

This clone was counted a single time. The rearrangement joins TRBV7-2 to TRBJ2-7, with 7 bases that match TRBD1. Germline V gene data show CDR1 as SGHTA and CDR2 as FQGNSA. V was pared by 0 bases and J by 0 bases, with 2 bases of the junction left unmatched. This CDR3 is built from 15 residues. As DNA, the CDR3 is TGTGCCAGCAGCTTAGCGGGACAGATCTCCTACGAGCAGTACTTC. Its translation: CASSLAGQISYEQYF.